These 26 T cell receptor beta chains originate from one sample sequenced in a study of blood T cell repertoires in COVID-19. The assay was immunoSEQ multiplex PCR, and TCRdb's table has in-frame clones only and misses some. The sample includes about 200,000 clones, roughly 83% of them seen just once. Material: peripheral blood. The receptors were gathered from a woman aged 40 to 50 with COVID-19, enrolled during active disease.

This clone was detected only once. The J gene is TRBJ2-7, the V gene TRBV14; no clear D gene. This CDR3 region has 15 residues. V was shortened by 0 bases and J by 7 bases, with 16 bases between the two germline ends. The germline V gene has CDR1 SGHDN and CDR2 FVKESK. This CDR3 reads CASSQDLSRVFEQYF. The CDR3 DNA sequence: TGTGCCAGCAGCCAAGACCTCTCCCGGGTTTTTGAGCAGTACTTC.

V usage is TRBV4-3 and J usage is TRBJ2-1; 7 positions agree with TRBD2. This CDR3 comprises 14 residues. The J segment lost 9 bases and the V segment lost 1 base, leaving 6 bases of the junction unmatched. Germline V gives CDR1 LGHNA, CDR2 YSLEER. In DNA form, the CDR3 reads TGCGCCAGCAGCCAAGGAGAGCGGGATGGTGAGCAGTTCTTC. This codes for CASSQGERDGEQFF.

V is TRBV25-1 and J is TRBJ1-2, with a tentative D call TRBD1 (6 bases). The CDR3 is 11 residues long. The V end was cut by 8 bases, the J end by 4 bases, with 8 bases between. Germline CDR1 MGHDK, CDR2 SYGVNS. In DNA, the CDR3 is TGTGCCAGCGGGGGCGCCTATGGCTACACCTTC. Its protein is CASGGAYGYTF.

The V call is TRBV11-3, the J call TRBJ2-3; 8 nucleotides match TRBD1. In germline, CDR1 is SGHNT, CDR2 YENEEA. V lost 2 bases and J lost 4; bases outside the gene matches: 5. The CDR3 is made up of 15 amino acids. The DNA of the CDR3 is TGTGCCAGCAGCTTAACCGGACAGGGTCCAGATACGCAGTATTTT. Protein: CASSLTGQGPDTQYF.

J is TRBJ1-4 and V is TRBV19, with a possible D match to TRBD1 (5 bases). CDR3 length: 17 amino acids. From germline, CDR1 is LNHDA and CDR2 SQIVND (reference sequence). The V gene lost 3 bases and the J gene lost 4 bases, with 18 bases spanning the gap. The DNA of the CDR3 is TGTGCCAGTAGTATTCATCAGGGAAAGAGTGGTAATGAAAAACTGTTTTTT. Its translation is CASSIHQGKSGNEKLFF. The full variable domain, with the rest looked up from reference TRBV19 and TRBJ1-4, is DGGITQSPKYLFRKEGQNVTLSCEQNLNHDAMYWYRQDPGQGLRLIYYSQIVNDFQKGDIAEGYSVSREKKESFPLTVTSAQKNPTAFYLCASSIHQGKSGNEKLFFGSGTQLSVL.

This clone was seen once. The V gene is TRBV5-6, the J gene TRBJ1-5, with D perhaps matching TRBD1 (5 bases). Germline loops: CDR1 SGHDT, CDR2 YYEEEE. This CDR3 comprises 15 residues. With 0 bases removed from V and 2 bases from J, the gap between germline ends came to 9 bases. DNA for the CDR3: TGTGCCAGCAGCTTGGCAGGGCCCGGCAATCAGCCCCAGCATTTT. As protein: CASSLAGPGNQPQHF.

The chain combines TRBV19 with TRBJ2-7; the D gene is possibly TRBD2 (6 bases). The CDR3 is 13 amino acids. V was cut by 10 bases and J by 0 bases, with 13 bases left in between. The germline V gene has CDR1 LNHDA and CDR2 SQIVND (reference sequence). CDR3 DNA: TGTGCCATCACTCCGACTAGCTCCTACGAGCAGTACTTC. Translation: CAITPTSSYEQYF.

CDR3 coding DNA: TGTGCCAGCCGCTTGGGAGGGCGAGAGACCCAGTACTTC. This translates into CASRLGGRETQYF. The V gene is TRBV27, the J gene TRBJ2-5; 7 bases line up with TRBD2. The germline gives CDR1 MNHEY, CDR2 SMNVEV (reference sequence). The V and J ends lost 8 bases and 4 bases, in that order; junction bases with no gene match: 7. This CDR3 contains 13 residues.

V is TRBV7-6 and J is TRBJ2-2, with D possibly matching TRBD1 (6 bases). The CDR3 totals 11 residues. Germline V gene data show CDR1 as SGHVS and CDR2 as FNYEAQ. V dropped 7 bases and J dropped 12 bases, with 12 bases sitting between them. CDR3 nucleotides: TGTGCCAGCACCCCCGGGACAAAGCTGTTTTTT. As protein: CASTPGTKLFF.

This clone was recorded once. V usage is TRBV9 and J usage is TRBJ1-3, with 7 bases identical to TRBD1. The CDR3 is 16 amino acids. Unmatched junction bases numbered 4, after V lost 1 base and J lost 0 bases. CDR1 and CDR2 from the germline V gene are SGDLS and YYNGEE. CDR3 sequence: CASSVTGAFSGNTIYF. The CDR3, as DNA: TGTGCCAGCAGCGTAACAGGGGCCTTCTCTGGAAACACCATATATTTT.

This clone has a single count. J is TRBJ2-7 and V is TRBV15, with a weak D call TRBD2 (6 bases). In germline, CDR1 is LNHNV, CDR2 YYDKDF (reference sequence). The CDR3 consists of 16 residues. V lost 0 bases and J lost 6, with 18 bases in between. The CDR3 nucleotides read TGTGCCACCAGCAGAGATTCGGCGTGGAGGGACGGCGAGCAGTACTTC. As protein: CATSRDSAWRDGEQYF. The complete variable domain, with remaining parts taken from reference TRBV15 and TRBJ2-7, reads DAMVIQNPRYQVTQFGKPVTLSCSQTLNHNVMYWYQQKSSQAPKLLFHYYDKDFNNEADTPDNFQSRRPNTSFCFLDIRSPGLGDTAMYLCATSRDSAWRDGEQYFGPGTRLTVT.

The chain couples TRBV20-1 to TRBJ2-7; tentative D call: TRBD2 (5 bases). Germline V CDR1 and CDR2: DFQATT, SNEGSKA (reference sequence). The CDR3 length is 10 residues. V lost 2 bases, J lost 11 bases, and 10 bases lay in between. The CDR3 is CSARPSGEYF. CDR3 nucleotide sequence: TGCAGTGCTAGACCATCCGGGGAGTACTTC.

This chain links TRBV5-1 with TRBJ2-3; TRBD1 agrees at 7 bases. The germline CDR1 and CDR2 sequences are SGHRS and YFSETQ. The CDR3 consists of 16 residues. Unmatched junction bases numbered 10, after V lost 6 bases and J lost 0 bases. CDR3: CASTRYRDRSTDTQYF. Here the CDR3 DNA reads TGCGCCAGCACCCGATACCGGGACAGAAGCACAGATACGCAGTATTTT.

V gene TRBV5-1 combines with J gene TRBJ1-1, with a weak D call TRBD1 (6 bases). This CDR3 has 14 amino acids. Germline CDR1 reads SGHRS; CDR2 reads YFSETQ. V lost 4 bases and J lost 5, with 15 bases in between. In DNA form, the CDR3 reads TGCGCCAGCAGCAAAGTGGCAGGGGATACTGAAGCTTTCTTT. Protein product: CASSKVAGDTEAFF.

This clone was seen only a few times. The chain couples TRBV4-1 to TRBJ2-7; 10 nucleotides align to TRBD2. The CDR3 runs 15 residues. Germline V gene sequence: CDR1 MGHRA, CDR2 YSYEKL. V was pared by 1 base and J by 5 bases, with 5 bases of the junction left unmatched. The CDR3 DNA is TGCGCCAGCAGCCAAGTCCCTAGCGGGAGCGACGAGCAGTACTTC. Protein: CASSQVPSGSDEQYF.

The CDR3 region is CTSSQDKLTGPGLAGDSGELFF. The CDR3 DNA reads as TGCACCAGCAGCCAAGATAAGTTGACAGGGCCGGGACTAGCGGGAGATTCTGGGGAGCTGTTTTTT. The chain recombines TRBV1 with TRBJ2-2; the tabulated D call, TRBD2, remains unverified against the DNA. TRBV1 has pseudogene status. The CDR3 extends over 22 amino acids.

This clone has just a few counts. The J gene is TRBJ2-5, the V gene TRBV4-2, with D possibly TRBD2 on 5 matching bases. The CDR3 consists of 16 residues. Germline CDR1 is LGHNA and CDR2 is YNFKEQ. With 1 base removed from V and 0 bases from J, the gap between germline ends came to 12 bases. The CDR3 DNA sequence: TGTGCCAGCAGCCAAGCCCCAGGACTGTACCAAGAGACCCAGTACTTC. Protein sequence: CASSQAPGLYQETQYF.

The V gene is TRBV7-3, the J gene TRBJ2-1; 7 bases agree with TRBD1. The V and J ends lost 0 bases and 9 bases, in that order; junction bases with no gene match: 5. The germline CDR1 and CDR2 sequences are SGHTA and FQGTGA. The CDR3 length is 14 residues. CDR3: CASSLTTGDLEQFF. Here the CDR3 DNA reads TGTGCCAGCAGCTTAACTACAGGGGATCTTGAGCAGTTCTTC.

The chain carries TRBV7-6 and TRBJ2-7; TRBD1 matches 10 bases. Trimming at V came to 5 bases and at J to 6 bases, leaving 10 bases not matched to a gene. Germline V gives CDR1 SGHVS, CDR2 FNYEAQ. The CDR3 has 15 residues. CDR3 nucleotide sequence: TGTGCCAGCAGCCGGGACAGGGGTGGGGAGTCCGAGCAGTACTTC. Amino acid sequence: CASSRDRGGESEQYF.

The V and J genes are TRBV10-2 and TRBJ1-1; TRBD1 matches at 7 bases. Germline loops: CDR1 WSHSY, CDR2 SAAADI. The CDR3 runs 12 residues. V lost 2 bases to trimming and J lost 10 bases; unmatched junction nucleotides: 4. The CDR3: CASSETRTGAFF. The CDR3 DNA follows: TGCGCCAGCAGTGAGACTCGGACAGGAGCTTTCTTT.

The chain is built from TRBV2 and TRBJ2-7; the D gene is possibly TRBD1 (6 bases). The CDR3 runs to 13 residues. V was trimmed by 0 bases and J by 7 bases, leaving 10 bases between them. Germline V CDR1 and CDR2: SNHLY, FYNNEI. In nucleotides, the CDR3 is TGTGCCAGCAGTGAAGCGCTTAGGGGGGAGCAGTACTTC. It translates to CASSEALRGEQYF.

V gene TRBV10-1 combines with J gene TRBJ1-1, with 9 bases matching TRBD1. Trimming removed 4 bases from V and 5 bases from J; junction bases left unmatched: 8. The CDR3 is 15 residues long. Germline V CDR1 and CDR2: WNHNN, SYGVQD (reference sequence). Here the CDR3 reads CASSGPGQGRTEAFF. CDR3 nucleotides: TGCGCCAGCAGTGGGCCGGGACAGGGAAGGACTGAAGCTTTCTTT.

CDR3: CASSASGTGTSQDGYTF. CDR3 DNA sequence: TGTGCCAGCAGCGCTTCCGGGACAGGGACCAGTCAGGATGGCTACACCTTC. The chain combines TRBV9 with TRBJ1-2, with 9 bases that match TRBD1. Germline CDR1 and CDR2: SGDLS and YYNGEE. This CDR3 contains 17 residues. J was trimmed by 6 bases and V by 3 bases; bases with no gene match: 15.

The gene calls are TRBV29-1 and TRBJ2-5, with TRBD2 identical over 7 bases. This CDR3 contains 14 residues. CDR1 SQVTM and CDR2 ANQGSEA come from the germline V gene. Trimming at V came to 6 bases and at J to 2 bases, leaving 9 bases not matched to a gene. The CDR3 here is CSVASGSGQETQYF. CDR3 DNA sequence: TGCAGCGTCGCCTCGGGTAGCGGGCAAGAGACCCAGTACTTC.

The chain is built from TRBV15 and TRBJ1-3; the D is unclear. The CDR3 has 15 amino acids. Germline CDR1 and CDR2: LNHNV and YYDKDF (reference sequence). V shed 2 bases and J shed 4 bases, with 12 bases lying between them. The CDR3 sequence is CATSRIKGAGNTIYF. CDR3 bases: TGTGCCACCAGCAGAATTAAGGGAGCCGGAAACACCATATATTTT.

The genes are TRBV5-1 and TRBJ1-1; no firm D call. CDR3 length: 13 residues. The germline V and J ends were trimmed by 4 bases and 6 bases, with 13 bases remaining between them. The germline V gene has CDR1 SGHRS and CDR2 YFSETQ. The CDR3 region has the DNA TGCGCCAGCAGCGCCGGAGGTCTAGCTGAAGCTTTCTTT. It is translated as CASSAGGLAEAFF.